The 24 T cell receptor beta chains given below trace back to one sample, sequenced in a study of response to subunit inactivated influenza vaccine. Each CDR3 protein gets one entry after TCRdb re-called the RT-PCR reads with MiXCR. The table shows hundreds of thousands of distinct CDR3 sequences, with roughly 13% occurring only once. Sequenced material: PBMCs from blood, taken about 14 days before vaccination. The receptor source for this set is a man aged 45 to 65 who received an inactivated influenza vaccine.

This clonotype was recorded a few times. The CDR3 sequence: CASSLRTSGVREQYF. The CDR3 DNA reads TGTGCCAGTAGTCTCCGGACTAGCGGGGTGCGCGAGCAGTACTTC. The chain employs TRBV19 and TRBJ2-7; TRBD2 matches 12 bases. V was pared by 5 bases and J by 6 bases, with 8 bases of the junction left unmatched. The germline V gene encodes CDR1 LNHDA and CDR2 SQIVND (reference sequence). The CDR3 covers 15 residues.

The chain uses TRBV5-6 and TRBJ1-2, with D possibly being TRBD1 (5 bases). V lost 4 bases to trimming and J lost 8 bases, with 18 bases between them. The CDR3 loop spans 14 amino acids. Per germline, CDR1 SGHDT and CDR2 YYEEEE. For the CDR3, the DNA is TGTGCCAGCAGCCCCGGCTTCCGGGGGAACGGCTACACCTTC. The encoded protein is CASSPGFRGNGYTF.

The V and J genes are TRBV6-2 or TRBV6-3 and TRBJ2-3; 8 positions match TRBD1. Germline V CDR1 and CDR2: MNHEY, SVGEGT. The junction had 24 bases not matched to a gene; V was cut back by 2 bases and J by 8 bases. CDR3 size: 20 residues. CDR3: CASSYRTGPTGGLFRGTQYF. The CDR3 region has the DNA TGTGCCAGCAGTTACAGGACAGGGCCTACCGGGGGCCTCTTTCGCGGTACGCAGTATTTT.

The chain recombines TRBV12-3 or TRBV12-4 with TRBJ2-1; TRBD2 agrees at 7 bases. The CDR3 runs 16 residues. J gave up 5 bases and V 2 bases, and 9 bases lay outside the gene matches. CDR3 region: CASSLLGGGVNNEQFF. The CDR3 nucleotides read TGTGCCAGCAGTTTACTTGGCGGGGGTGTTAACAATGAGCAGTTCTTC.

The chain uses TRBV2 and TRBJ2-7; either TRBD1 or TRBD2 may fit D (5 bases each). Germline V gene data show CDR1 as SNHLY and CDR2 as FYNNEI. CDR3 length equals 14 residues. V lost 1 base, J lost 0 bases, and 7 bases lay in between. The CDR3 DNA follows: TGTGCCAGCAGTGAAGTTGGGACCTCCTACGAGCAGTACTTC. It yields the protein CASSEVGTSYEQYF.

V and J are TRBV5-1 and TRBJ2-7, with D perhaps TRBD2 (7 bases). Trimming removed 0 bases at V and 3 bases at J, with 13 bases between. CDR1 SGHRS and CDR2 YFSETQ come from the germline V gene. The CDR3 has 15 amino acids. The CDR3 protein is CASSLAEGGNYEQYF. CDR3 nucleotides: TGCGCCAGCAGCTTGGCCGAGGGGGGGAACTACGAGCAGTACTTC.

This clonotype came up many times. This chain connects TRBV3-1 to TRBJ2-2, with D possibly being TRBD1 (5 bases). This CDR3 spans 14 amino acids. Deletions cut 3 bases from V and 2 bases from J, with 7 bases between. Germline V gene lookup returns CDR1 LGHDT and CDR2 YNNKEL (reference sequence). The CDR3 bases are TGTGCCAGCAGCCAGGACAAAAACACCGGGGAGCTGTTTTTT. Translating it yields CASSQDKNTGELFF.

This clonotype has a handful of counts. The genes are TRBV5-1 and TRBJ2-1; either TRBD1 or TRBD2 may fit D (5 bases each). The V gene lost 0 bases and the J gene lost 10 bases, with 23 bases spanning the gap. Germline V gene data show CDR1 as SGHRS and CDR2 as YFSETQ. The CDR3 has 17 amino acids. CDR3: CASSLAGFRERRAEQFF. In nucleotides, the CDR3 is TGCGCCAGCAGCTTGGCAGGGTTTCGGGAACGGCGAGCCGAGCAGTTCTTC.

The V and J genes are TRBV4-2 and TRBJ2-1; the D gene could be TRBD1 or TRBD2 (5 bases each). The CDR3 consists of 15 residues. Germline CDR1 reads LGHNA; CDR2 reads YNFKEQ. The V end was cut by 0 bases, the J end by 6 bases, with 12 bases between. CDR3 bases: TGTGCCAGCAGCCAAGACGGGACCCGACCCAATGAGCAGTTCTTC. It translates to CASSQDGTRPNEQFF.

V and J are TRBV28 and TRBJ2-1, with D hard to call. Per germline, CDR1 MDHEN and CDR2 SYDVKM. V was pared by 3 bases and J by 5 bases, with 5 bases between. The length of the CDR3 is 12 residues. CDR3 nucleotides: TGTGCCAGCAGTTTCGATGACAATGAGCAGTTCTTC. This encodes CASSFDDNEQFF.

Only a few counts were recorded for this clonotype. The V and J genes are TRBV27 and TRBJ1-6, with a possible D match to TRBD1 (5 bases). The germline CDR1 and CDR2 sequences are MNHEY and SMNVEV (reference sequence). The V and J ends lost 4 bases and 12 bases respectively, with 19 bases between them. There are 15 residues in the CDR3. The CDR3 spells CASSSSSQGRLPLHF. CDR3 nucleotides: TGTGCCAGCAGTTCCTCCTCCCAGGGCCGGTTACCCCTCCACTTT.

The table lists this clonotype with a few counts. This chain uses TRBV12-3 or TRBV12-4 with TRBJ2-1, with TRBD2 matching over 9 bases. Trimming took 6 bases from V and 6 from J; bases not matched to a gene: 12. This CDR3 comprises 16 residues. This CDR3 is CASSPLGTSSFNEQFF. In DNA form, the CDR3 reads TGTGCCAGCAGCCCCCTAGGGACTAGCAGCTTCAATGAGCAGTTCTTC.

The rearrangement joins TRBV29-1 to TRBJ2-7; 7 bases agree with TRBD1. CDR1 is SQVTM and CDR2 is ANQGSEA in the germline V gene. V gave up 6 bases and J gave up 2 bases; unmatched junction bases: 7. The length of the CDR3 is 13 residues. CDR3 nucleotides: TGCAGCGTCGGACAGGAGAGCCCCTACGAGCAGTACTTC. It translates to CSVGQESPYEQYF.

This clonotype was recorded at least ten times. The chain employs TRBV29-1 and TRBJ2-2, with 8 bases identical to TRBD1. CDR3 length: 15 amino acids. V shed 1 base, J shed 8 bases, and the junction held 9 bases outside the gene matches. Germline CDR1 and CDR2: SQVTM and ANQGSEA. CDR3 DNA sequence: TGCAGCGTTGAAGCGGGCCAGGGGGCTTCAGGGGAGCTGTTTTTT. Its protein product is CSVEAGQGASGELFF.

Here the CDR3 reads CASSFLPMSGQQETQYF. CDR3 DNA sequence: TGCGCCAGCAGCTTCCTGCCAATGTCAGGCCAACAAGAGACCCAGTACTTC. The rearrangement joins TRBV5-1 to TRBJ2-5; no firm D call. The CDR3 extends over 17 amino acids. Germline V gene sequence: CDR1 SGHRS, CDR2 YFSETQ. The V gene lost 2 bases and the J gene lost 2 bases, with 19 bases spanning the gap.

This clonotype was recorded at least ten times. V is TRBV6-1 and J is TRBJ2-7; 7 nucleotides match TRBD2. The CDR3 has 13 residues. The germline V gene has CDR1 MNHNS and CDR2 SASEGT. V shed 8 bases and J 0 bases; nucleotides not matched to a gene: 4. The CDR3 DNA reads as TGTGCCAGCGAAGGCGGGAGCTCCTACGAGCAGTACTTC. Its translation: CASEGGSSYEQYF.

The chain's CDR3 is CASSQDKSGRNSVYNEQFF. CDR3 nucleotides: TGTGCCAGCAGCCAAGATAAGAGCGGGAGGAACTCAGTGTACAATGAGCAGTTCTTC. This chain uses TRBV3-1 with TRBJ2-1; TRBD2 matches 9 bases. V lost 0 bases and J lost 4; bases outside the gene matches: 13. The CDR3 spans 19 residues. Germline V gene sequence: CDR1 LGHDT, CDR2 YNNKEL (reference sequence).

The chain employs TRBV9 and TRBJ2-3, with 11 positions matching TRBD2. CDR1 and CDR2 from the germline V gene are SGDLS and YYNGEE. The CDR3 loop spans 17 amino acids. V shed 2 bases, J shed 0 bases, and the junction held 5 bases outside the gene matches. The CDR3 DNA is TGTGCCAGCAGCGTGGGGACTAGCGGACCTAGCACAGATACGCAGTATTTT. This sequence encodes CASSVGTSGPSTDTQYF. Full variable domain (rest looked up from reference TRBV9 and TRBJ2-3): DSGVTQTPKHLITATGQRVTLRCSPRSGDLSVYWYQQSLDQGLQFLIQYYNGEERAKGNILERFSAQQFPDLHSELNLSSLELGDSALYFCASSVGTSGPSTDTQYFGPGTRLTVL.

The chain joins TRBV5-1 to TRBJ1-6; D is possibly TRBD1 (5 bases). CDR3 size: 13 residues. The V gene lost 0 bases and the J gene lost 8 bases, with 6 bases spanning the gap. In germline, CDR1 is SGHRS, CDR2 YFSETQ. In DNA, the CDR3 is TGCGCCAGCAGCTTGGTGGGGGATTCACCCCTCCACTTT. It translates to CASSLVGDSPLHF.

The chain joins TRBV4-2 to TRBJ1-5; D is ambiguous. The V end lost 4 bases, the J end lost 0 bases, and 13 bases lay between the germline ends. Germline CDR1 and CDR2: LGHNA and YNFKEQ. The CDR3 runs to 16 residues. The CDR3 region has the DNA TGTGCCAGCAGCCTAGAAGATCAGGTTAGCAATCAGCCCCAGCATTTT. It encodes CASSLEDQVSNQPQHF.

This chain joins TRBV29-1 and TRBJ1-4; D not certain. The CDR3 runs to 13 residues. Looked up from germline, CDR1 is SQVTM and CDR2 is ANQGSEA. Trimming pared 1 base from V and 7 bases from J, leaving 10 bases between. This CDR3 is CSVEVTPAEKLFF. The CDR3 bases are TGCAGCGTTGAAGTTACACCGGCTGAAAAACTGTTTTTT.

The J gene is TRBJ2-7, the V gene TRBV6-1; 12 bases line up with TRBD2. Germline-derived CDR1 and CDR2 are MNHNS and SASEGT. This CDR3 contains 15 residues. The junction had 10 bases not matched to a gene; V was cut back by 6 bases and J by 7 bases. CDR3 protein: CASRPLAGGSREQYF. Written as DNA, the CDR3 is TGTGCCAGCAGACCACTAGCGGGAGGATCTCGAGAGCAGTACTTC.

This clonotype turned up a few times. The CDR3 nucleotides are TGTGCCAGCAGTTTAGGGACTAGCGTGGTTGGTGAGCAGTTCTTC. It specifies CASSLGTSVVGEQFF. The J gene is TRBJ2-1, the V gene TRBV12-3 or TRBV12-4; 9 bases agree with TRBD2. This CDR3 comprises 15 residues. J was trimmed by 9 bases and V by 1 base; bases with no gene match: 7.

This sequence joins TRBV12-3 or TRBV12-4 and TRBJ2-1, with 7 bases lining up with TRBD2. Unmatched junction bases numbered 8, after V lost 3 bases and J lost 9 bases. This CDR3 is 14 amino acids long. CDR3 sequence: CASSLRGSIGEQFF. The CDR3, as DNA: TGTGCCAGCAGTTTGCGCGGGAGCATCGGTGAGCAGTTCTTC.